This T cell receptor (beta chain) was identified during a study of CD8+CD57+ T cells in acquired aplastic anemia (dated by TCRdb to the late 2010s). The study in broad terms: On average, sorted CD4+ and CD8+ cells yielded around 3.4 ug of extracted DNA, with a range of about 0.17 to 27.4 ug. An average of around 10 million reads for CD4+ cells and under 13 million reads for CD8+ cells was obtained from healthy donor samples. The paper as a whole reports these results and caveats: About 30 CD8+ CDR3 sequences were found to be shared between patients and controls, but these sequences appeared to be highly expressed in patients and within the immunodominant clones of the patients. No significant difference in CD8+ Simpson's diversity was found between patients and healthy controls (P=0.060).

TCR beta VDJ combination and CDR3 sequence profiling used genomic DNA as the template. TCR repertoire sequencing was run on an Illumina HiSeq 2000. In the paper's pipeline: Repertoire assessment relied on Simpson's diversity index, CDR3 size and DJ length profiles, and TRBV/TRBJ rearrangement plots. The most abundant DNA sequence in the deep sequencing data was defined as the immunodominant clone. CDR3 amino acid sequences were screened for sharing across subjects and were compared with published repertoires and the VDJdb database. TCRdb reran the public reads through fastp at Q25 and MiXCR, keeping productive beta chains. Each entry is one CDR3 protein sequence, shown with its most common DNA and genes. V and J calls and clone size were set by TCRdb, not the authors. This sample has approximately 170,000 distinct CDR3 sequences in its table, and 63% of those were observed once. About 50% of the sample is taken by the ten largest.

In this study, sorted CD4+ and CD8+ T cells from the blood of healthy subjects and of severe aplastic anemia patients had their TCR repertoires deep-sequenced. Ficoll-Paque density gradient centrifugation was used to isolate peripheral blood mononuclear cells. Before DNA extraction, CD4+ and CD8+ T cells were sorted with FACS or magnetic beads. Including cysteine and phenylalanine, the CDR3 has 16 amino acids. CDR3 DNA is the only sequence kept; it has 48 bases, read in frame from the first base. A distance of 18 bases separates the germline ends of V and J, which lose 7 bases and 0 bases respectively. CDR1 and CDR2 are read off the germline V gene as SGHVS and FNYEAQ. This clonotype turned up a few times. The target of this receptor is not known. No clone much larger than this one lies a single base away; base qualities are absent.

Recombination connected TRBV7-6 to TRBJ1-1, and possibly TRBD1, on 6 matching bases. Sequencing was performed on sorted CD4+, CD8+, or CD8+CD57+ T cells (not recorded which) from PBMCs. The sequence was obtained from a human donor in good health. The CDR3 region: CASTHFGGSVNTEAFF. DNA sequence: TGTGCCAGCACCCACTTCGGGGGCTCGGTGAACACTGAAGCTTTCTTT. Supplemented by the reference TRBV7-6 and TRBJ1-1 proteins around the CDR3, the complete variable domain is GAGVSQSPRYKVTKRGQDVALRCDPISGHVSLYWYRQALGQGPEFLTYFNYEAQQDKSGLPNDRFSAERPEGSISTLTIQRTEQRDSAMYRCASTHFGGSVNTEAFFGQGTRLTVV.